This T cell receptor beta chain was retrieved from a study of tumor-infiltrating lymphocytes in localized non-small cell lung cancer. Some clones are missing from TCRdb's copy, which holds only in-frame ones; the method was immunoSEQ multiplex PCR. The table includes approximately 9,500 clones, around four fifths detected once. With V trimmed by 5 bases and J by 2 bases, 7 bases remained unmatched. CDR3 length: 16 amino acids. Germline V gene data show CDR1 as SNHLY and CDR2 as FYNNEI. The chain employs TRBV2 and TRBJ2-5; the match to TRBD1 covers 11 bases. This clonotype was sampled from a human donor with non-small cell lung cancer. The sequenced material came from uninvolved lung tissue not adjacent to the tumor. This CDR3 is CASSTGTGGNQETQYF. CDR3 nucleotides: TGTGCCAGCAGTACAGGGACAGGGGGAAATCAAGAGACCCAGTACTTC. Supplemented by reference TRBV2 and TRBJ2-5, the full variable domain reads EPEVTQTPSHQVTQMGQEVILRCVPISNHLYFYWYRQILGQKVEFLVSFYNNEISEKSEIFDDQFSVERPDGSNFTLKIRSTKLEDSAMYFCASSTGTGGNQETQYFGPGTRLLVL.